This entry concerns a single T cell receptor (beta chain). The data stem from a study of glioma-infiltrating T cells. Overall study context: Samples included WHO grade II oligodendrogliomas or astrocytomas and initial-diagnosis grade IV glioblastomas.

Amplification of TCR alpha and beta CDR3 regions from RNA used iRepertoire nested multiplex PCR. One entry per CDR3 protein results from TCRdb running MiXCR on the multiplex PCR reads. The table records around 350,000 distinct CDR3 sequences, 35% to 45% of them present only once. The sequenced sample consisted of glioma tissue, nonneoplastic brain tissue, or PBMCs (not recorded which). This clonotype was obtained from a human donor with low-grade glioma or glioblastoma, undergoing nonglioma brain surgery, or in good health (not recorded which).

The CDR3 is CASSIGGREFGGEQFF. The CDR3 nucleotides are TGTGCCAGTAGTATCGGCGGGCGGGAGTTTGGAGGTGAGCAGTTCTTC. This sequence joins TRBV19 and TRBJ2-1; 7 bases align to TRBD2. The V gene's germline CDR1 is LNHDA and CDR2 SQIVND (reference sequence). Trimming at V came to 3 bases and at J to 9 bases, leaving 14 bases not matched to a gene. The CDR3 is 16 amino acids.